This T cell receptor (beta chain) was identified in a study of T cells in Graves' hyperthyroidism and ophthalmopathy. This clonotype was detected ten times or more. In germline, CDR1 is LGHDT, CDR2 YNNKEL (reference sequence). Losses at the gene ends were 3 bases for V and 3 bases for J; bases not matched to a gene: 5. The CDR3 is 16 amino acids. TCR beta CDR3 sequences were amplified from RNA transcripts. A set of HTBI primers served as the primers for a first-round RT-PCR of the TCR CDR3. TCRdb re-called the multiplex PCR reads through MiXCR, storing one row per CDR3 protein. The sample lists about 700,000 distinct CDR3 sequences; approximately 15% were seen once.

The sequenced sample consisted of blood. The rearrangement uses TRBV3-1 and TRBJ2-1, with 10 bases lining up with TRBD2. The sequence derives from a woman younger than 30 with Graves' hyperthyroidism. The CDR3 DNA follows: TGTGCCAGCAGCCATCTCGGACTAGCGGACTACAATGAGCAGTTCTTC. Protein product: CASSHLGLADYNEQFF.